These T cell receptor beta chains were read from a single sample in a study of response to subunit inactivated influenza vaccine. TCRdb ran MiXCR on the RT-PCR reads and lists one entry per CDR3 protein. The sample has about 160,000 distinct CDR3 sequences, about 11% seen once. The material sequenced was non-naive T cells sorted from PBMCs, taken about 40 days after vaccination. All receptors come from a man aged 50 or older who received an inactivated influenza vaccine. Each CDR3 is given with its conserved first and last residue. Fields, in order: V gene, clone size, J gene, D gene, CDR3 protein, CDR3 DNA. D genes are given only for firm matches. Clone sizes are given selectively: once, few, many, or a class where the clone is expanded.

TRBV25-1	NA	TRBJ2-5	NA	CASSGSTGETQYF	TGTGCCAGCAGTGGATCTACGGGAGAGACCCAGTACTTC
TRBV10-3	NA	TRBJ2-7	TRBD1	CAISEFVPGQTDYEQYF	TGTGCCATCAGTGAGTTCGTTCCGGGACAGACCGACTACGAGCAGTACTTC
TRBV6-5	many	TRBJ2-1	TRBD1	CASSYRTGAYNEQFF	TGTGCCAGCAGTTATAGGACAGGGGCGTACAATGAGCAGTTCTTC
TRBV5-1	few	TRBJ2-1	TRBD2	CASSSGTSGGNEQFF	TGCGCCAGCAGCTCAGGGACTAGCGGGGGAAATGAGCAGTTCTTC
TRBV30	few	TRBJ1-6	TRBD1	CAWAGTGDSPLHF	TGTGCCTGGGCCGGGACAGGGGATTCACCCCTCCACTTT
TRBV29-1	NA	TRBJ1-1	NA	CSGQGWNTEAFF	TGCAGCGGCCAGGGCTGGAACACTGAAGCTTTCTTT
TRBV12-3/TRBV12-4	many	TRBJ1-5	NA	CASSLGRYQPQHF	TGTGCCAGCAGTTTAGGGCGTTATCAGCCCCAGCATTTT
TRBV6-5	NA	TRBJ2-2	TRBD2	CASSYGRLAGNTGELFF	TGTGCCAGCAGTTACGGGCGACTAGCGGGAAACACCGGGGAGCTGTTTTTT
TRBV4-3	NA	TRBJ2-7	TRBD1	CASSQDRTGSYEQYF	TGCGCCAGCAGCCAGGACAGGACAGGATCCTACGAGCAGTACTTC
TRBV18	many	TRBJ1-1	NA	CASSLEGVLNTEAFF	TGTGCCAGCTCACTCGAGGGGGTACTGAACACTGAAGCTTTCTTT
TRBV4-3	NA	TRBJ1-4	NA	CASSQVGGRTTNEKLFF	TGCGCCAGCAGCCAAGTCGGGGGAAGAACAACTAATGAAAAACTGTTTTTT
TRBV15	few	TRBJ2-5	TRBD1	CATSRDRGREETQYF	TGTGCCACCAGCAGAGACAGGGGGCGAGAAGAGACCCAGTACTTC
TRBV6-2/TRBV6-3	NA	TRBJ2-3	TRBD2	CACSLASWREIGSTDTQYF	TGTGCCTGCAGTTTAGCGAGTTGGCGGGAGATAGGTAGCACAGATACGCAGTATTTT
TRBV2	few	TRBJ2-3	NA	CASSEGGIKDTQYF	TGTGCCAGCAGTGAGGGTGGAATCAAGGATACGCAGTATTTT
TRBV5-1	few	TRBJ2-7	NA	CASSLAAGGPYEQYF	TGCGCCAGCAGCTTGGCCGCCGGGGGCCCCTACGAGCAGTACTTC
TRBV5-1	many	TRBJ2-6	NA	CASSIPGANVLTF	TGCGCCAGCAGTATCCCTGGGGCCAACGTCCTGACTTTC
TRBV29-1	NA	TRBJ2-3	NA	CSVERGHLDTQYF	TGCAGCGTTGAGAGGGGACATCTCGATACGCAGTATTTT